Here is one TCR beta chain with its context. Its antigen remains unidentified. The sample belongs to a study of OX40 agonist ivuxolimab in advanced cancers. The investigators sampled blood at baseline, at cycle 4 day 1, and at cycle 7 day 1. Libraries were prepared by immunoSEQ multiplex PCR; TCRdb keeps only in-frame clonotypes and omits some of them. The repertoire has over 45,000 clones, approximately 86% of them found once; the top ten carry roughly 1.1%. Whole-study findings and limits: By week 6 at 0.1 to 3.0 mg/kg, blood CD4+ and CD8+ T cells had expanded clonally.

Trimming stripped 5 bases from V and 4 bases from J, with 13 bases between. Germline V gene sequence: CDR1 MNHEY, CDR2 SVGAGI. The CDR3 is made up of 14 amino acids. This sequence joins TRBV6-5 and TRBJ2-3; D unclear. The receptor was derived from an adult with an advanced solid tumor such as melanoma, head and neck, liver or kidney cancer. The source material was CD4+ or CD8+ T cells sorted from blood, sampled in a trial of the OX40 agonist ivuxolimab. The CDR3 protein is CASSPFDRPDTQYF. The CDR3 DNA reads TGTGCCAGCAGTCCTTTCGATCGTCCAGATACGCAGTATTTT.